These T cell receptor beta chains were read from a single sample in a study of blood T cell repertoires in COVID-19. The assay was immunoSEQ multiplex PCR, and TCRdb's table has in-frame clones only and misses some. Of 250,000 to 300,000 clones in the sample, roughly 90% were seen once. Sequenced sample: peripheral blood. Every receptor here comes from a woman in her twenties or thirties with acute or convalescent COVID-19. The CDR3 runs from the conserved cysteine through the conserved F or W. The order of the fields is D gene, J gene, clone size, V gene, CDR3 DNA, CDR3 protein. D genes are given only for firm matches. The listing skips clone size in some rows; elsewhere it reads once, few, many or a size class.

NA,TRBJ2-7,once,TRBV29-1,TGCAGCGCCATACAGACGACCTACGAGCAGTACTTC,CSAIQTTYEQYF
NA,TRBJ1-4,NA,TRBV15,TGTGCCACCAGCAGAGCCGTTCGGGAAAAACTGTTTTTT,CATSRAVREKLFF
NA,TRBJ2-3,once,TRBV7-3,TGTGCCAGCAGCTTCGCCGGACTAAACACAGATACGCAGTATTTT,CASSFAGLNTDTQYF
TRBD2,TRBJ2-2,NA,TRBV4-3,TGCGCCAGCAGCCAAGATGCACCGGGACTAAAAGCCGGGGAGCTGTTTTTT,CASSQDAPGLKAGELFF
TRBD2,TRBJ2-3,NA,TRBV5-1,TGCGCCAGCAGCTTCGGGGCGGGAGCCCAACGAAGGACAGATACGCAGTATTTT,CASSFGAGAQRRTDTQYF
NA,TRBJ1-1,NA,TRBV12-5,TGTGCTAGTGGTCGGACTCTTGGGAGGGACACTGAAGCTTTCTTT,CASGRTLGRDTEAFF
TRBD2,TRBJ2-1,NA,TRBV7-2,TGTGCCAGCAGCTCCCGGACTAGCGGCTCCTACAATGAGCAGTTCTTC,CASSSRTSGSYNEQFF
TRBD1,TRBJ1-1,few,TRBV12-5,TGTGCTAGTGCCCCTGGCCACTCTCCTACGGGACAGGGAGCTGGTGAAGCTTTCTTT,CASAPGHSPTGQGAGEAFF
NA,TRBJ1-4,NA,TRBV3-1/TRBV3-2,TGTGCCAGCAGCCTAATGGCCTTTTCTAATGAAAAACTGTTTTTT,CASSLMAFSNEKLFF
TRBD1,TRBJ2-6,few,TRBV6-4,TGTGCCAGCAGTGACTCTACAGGGGGCTCTGGGGCCAACGTCCTGACTTTC,CASSDSTGGSGANVLTF
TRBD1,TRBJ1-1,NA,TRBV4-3,TGCGCCAGCAGCCAACGGCAGGGGGGTGAAGCTTTCTTT,CASSQRQGGEAFF
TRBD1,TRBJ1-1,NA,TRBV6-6,TGTGCCAGCAGTTCCCGGGACAGAGCAGATGAAGCTTTCTTT,CASSSRDRADEAFF
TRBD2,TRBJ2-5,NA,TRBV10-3,TGTGCCATCAGCTGGACTAGCGAAATCCAAGAGACCCAGTACTTC,CAISWTSEIQETQYF
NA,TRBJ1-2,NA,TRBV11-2,TGTGCCAGCAGCTCGACCGACAGGAAGGGGGACCTTGGCTATGGCTACACCTTC,CASSSTDRKGDLGYGYTF
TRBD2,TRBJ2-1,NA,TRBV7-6,TGTGCCAGCAGCCTCCTAGCGGGAGGCGGCAATGAGCAGTTCTTC,CASSLLAGGGNEQFF
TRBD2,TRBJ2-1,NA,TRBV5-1,TGCGCCAGCAGCCCGGTCGGGTTTCGGCTAGCGGGCCTGTACAATGAGCAGTTCTTC,CASSPVGFRLAGLYNEQFF
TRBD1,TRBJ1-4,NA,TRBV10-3,TGTGCCATCAGTGACTCCCGGACAGGACAAAATGAAAAACTGTTTTTT,CAISDSRTGQNEKLFF
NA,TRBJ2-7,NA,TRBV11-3,TGTGCCAGCAGCCCCCGCGGGACAGCCAACTACGAGCAGTACTTC,CASSPRGTANYEQYF
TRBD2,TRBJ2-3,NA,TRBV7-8,TGTGCCAGCAGGATTACCGGGACTAATGACACAGATACGCAGTATTTT,CASRITGTNDTDTQYF
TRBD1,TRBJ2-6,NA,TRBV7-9,TGTGCCAGCAGCTTAGGACAGGGGATAGGAGTTTCTGGGGCCAACGTCCTGACTTTC,CASSLGQGIGVSGANVLTF
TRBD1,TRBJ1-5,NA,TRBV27,TGTGCCAGCAGTCAGCTTGGGACAGGGGTACAGCCCCAGCATTTT,CASSQLGTGVQPQHF
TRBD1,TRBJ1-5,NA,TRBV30,TGTGCCTGGAGCCTCCGGACAGGGGTGGGCAATCAGCCCCAGCATTTT,CAWSLRTGVGNQPQHF
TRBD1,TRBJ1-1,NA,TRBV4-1,TGCGCCAGCACCGACAGGGACGGGAACACTGAAGCTTTCTTT,CASTDRDGNTEAFF
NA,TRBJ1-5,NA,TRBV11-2,TGTGCCAGCAGCTTGGGGCTAGATCAGCCCCAGCATTTT,CASSLGLDQPQHF
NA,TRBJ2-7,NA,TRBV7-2,TGTGCCAGCAGCTTAGGACCCGGAGACCAGCCCTACGAGCAGTACTTC,CASSLGPGDQPYEQYF
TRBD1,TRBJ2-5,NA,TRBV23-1,TGCGCCAGCAGTCAAATGAGGAAAACAGGGGAAGAGACCCAGTACTTC,CASSQMRKTGEETQYF
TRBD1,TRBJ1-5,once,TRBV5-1,TGCGCCAGCAGCTTGAAATATGTTCGGGGACAGGGTAGCCAGCCCCAGCATTTT,CASSLKYVRGQGSQPQHF
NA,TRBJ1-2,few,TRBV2,TGTGCCAGCAGTGACGTCTATGGCTACACCTTC,CASSDVYGYTF
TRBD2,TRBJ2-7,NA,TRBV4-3,TGCGCCAGCAGCCAAGTACTAGCGGGAGTGGCCGAGCAGTACTTC,CASSQVLAGVAEQYF
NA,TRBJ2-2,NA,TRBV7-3,TGTGCCAGCAGCCACGGGGGGCACACCGGGGAGCTGTTTTTT,CASSHGGHTGELFF
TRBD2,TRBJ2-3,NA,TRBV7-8,TGTGCCAGCAGCTCCCCGGGACTAGCCACAGATACGCAGTATTTT,CASSSPGLATDTQYF
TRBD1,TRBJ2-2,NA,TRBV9,TGTGCCAGCAGCGTAGTGGGGGACAGCACCGGGGAGCTGTTTTTT,CASSVVGDSTGELFF
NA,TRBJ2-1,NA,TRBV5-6,TGTGCCAGCAGCCCTACCGACAATGAGCAGTTCTTC,CASSPTDNEQFF
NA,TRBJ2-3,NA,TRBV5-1,TGCGCCAGCAGCCAACGGACAGGGCCGGGGGGTACGCAGTATTTT,CASSQRTGPGGTQYF
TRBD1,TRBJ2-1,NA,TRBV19,TGTGCCAGTAGTATGAGGACAGGGCCCTACAATGAGCAGTTCTTC,CASSMRTGPYNEQFF
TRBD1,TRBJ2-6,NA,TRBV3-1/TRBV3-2,TGTGCCAGCAGCACCCTTGACAGGGGGATAGCCAACGTCCTGACTTTC,CASSTLDRGIANVLTF
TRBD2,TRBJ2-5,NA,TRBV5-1,TGCGCCAGCAGCTTAGCGGGGTTCCAAGAGACCCAGTACTTC,CASSLAGFQETQYF
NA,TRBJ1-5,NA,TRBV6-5,TGTGCCAGCAGTTACTCCAGAAATCAGCCCCAGCATTTT,CASSYSRNQPQHF
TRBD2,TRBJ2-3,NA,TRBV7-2,TGTGCCAGCAGCTTAATCGGCACTAGCGGGGGCACAGATACGCAGTATTTT,CASSLIGTSGGTDTQYF
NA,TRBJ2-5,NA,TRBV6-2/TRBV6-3,TGTGCCAGCAGTTACGGGGGCGCGTTCAGGGAGACCCAGTACTTC,CASSYGGAFRETQYF
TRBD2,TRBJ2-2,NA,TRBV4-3,TGCGCCAGCAGCCAAGAAAGGCTAGCGGGCCATTCGAACACCGGGGAGCTGTTTTTT,CASSQERLAGHSNTGELFF
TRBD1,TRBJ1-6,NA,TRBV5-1,TGCGCCAGCAGCGAGGGACAGGGGGCGGACAGGTTACCCCTCCACTTT,CASSEGQGADRLPLHF
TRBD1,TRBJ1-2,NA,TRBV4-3,TGCGCCAGCAGCCAAGAGGGGACAGGGAACTATGGCTACACCTTC,CASSQEGTGNYGYTF
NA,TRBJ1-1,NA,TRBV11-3,TGTGCCAGCAGCTTAGTCCAGCAGGGCGGCACTGAAGCTTTCTTT,CASSLVQQGGTEAFF
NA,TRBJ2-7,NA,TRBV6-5,TGTGCCAGCAGTTACCACTCCGTTGGAACTAACGGCGAGCAGTACTTC,CASSYHSVGTNGEQYF
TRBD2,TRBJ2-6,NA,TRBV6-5,TGTGGCGGGGGGTCCGGGGCCAACGTCCTGACTTTC,CGGGSGANVLTF
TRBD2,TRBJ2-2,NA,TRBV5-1,TGCGCCAGCAGCTTTGGGGGACTAGCGGGAACCGGGGAGCTGTTTTTT,CASSFGGLAGTGELFF
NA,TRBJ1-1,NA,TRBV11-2,TGTGCCAGCAGCTCAACGGTATCTGAAGCTTTCTTT,CASSSTVSEAFF
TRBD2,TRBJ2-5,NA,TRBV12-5,TGTGCTAGTGGTCCGGGGACTAGCGGGAGTGGGACCCAGTACTTC,CASGPGTSGSGTQYF
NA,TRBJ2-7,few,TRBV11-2,TGTGCCAGCAGCTTAGTCCCTTCCGGCGAGCAGTACTTC,CASSLVPSGEQYF
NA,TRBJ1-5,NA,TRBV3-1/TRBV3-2,TGTGCCAGCAGCCAGGGAGACACCAATCAGCCCCAGCATTTT,CASSQGDTNQPQHF
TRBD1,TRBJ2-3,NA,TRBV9,TGTGCCAGCAGCGTCAGGGGGCGAGCAGATACGCAGTATTTT,CASSVRGRADTQYF
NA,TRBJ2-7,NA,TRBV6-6,TGTGCCAGCAGTCGACCCACCAGGACTGAACTCTACGAGCAGTACTTC,CASSRPTRTELYEQYF